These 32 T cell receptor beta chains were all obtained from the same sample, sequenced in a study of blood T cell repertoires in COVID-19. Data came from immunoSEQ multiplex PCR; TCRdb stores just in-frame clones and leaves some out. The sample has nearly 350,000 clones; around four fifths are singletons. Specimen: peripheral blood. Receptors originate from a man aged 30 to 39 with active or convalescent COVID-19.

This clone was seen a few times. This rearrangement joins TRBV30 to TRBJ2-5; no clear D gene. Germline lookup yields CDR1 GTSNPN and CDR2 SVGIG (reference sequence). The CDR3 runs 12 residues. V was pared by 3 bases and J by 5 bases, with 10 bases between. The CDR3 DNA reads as TGTGCCTGGAGCAGAGGTGGGGAGACCCAGTACTTC. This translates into CAWSRGGETQYF. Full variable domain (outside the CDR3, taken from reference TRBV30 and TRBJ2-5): SQTIHQWPATLVQPVGSPLSLECTVEGTSNPNLYWYRQAAGRGLQLLFYSVGIGQISSEVPQNLSASRPQDRQFILSSKKLLLSDSGFYLCAWSRGGETQYFGPGTRLLVL.

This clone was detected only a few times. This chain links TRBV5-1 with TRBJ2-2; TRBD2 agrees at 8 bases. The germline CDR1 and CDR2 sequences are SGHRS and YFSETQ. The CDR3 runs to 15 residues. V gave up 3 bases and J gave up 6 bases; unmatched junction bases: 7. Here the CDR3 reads CASSYQRESSGELFF. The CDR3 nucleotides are TGCGCCAGCAGCTACCAGCGGGAGTCCTCCGGGGAGCTGTTTTTT.

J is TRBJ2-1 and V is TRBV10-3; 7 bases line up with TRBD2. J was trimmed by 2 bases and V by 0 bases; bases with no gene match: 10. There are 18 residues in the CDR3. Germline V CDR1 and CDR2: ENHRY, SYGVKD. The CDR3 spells CAISESIYGAGAYNEQFF. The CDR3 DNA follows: TGTGCCATCAGTGAGTCGATTTACGGTGCGGGAGCCTACAATGAGCAGTTCTTC.

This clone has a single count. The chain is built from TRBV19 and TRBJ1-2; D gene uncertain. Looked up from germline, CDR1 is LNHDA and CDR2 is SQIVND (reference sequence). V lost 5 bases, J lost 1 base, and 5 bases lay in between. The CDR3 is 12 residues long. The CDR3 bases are TGTGCCAGTAGTGGACTTAACTATGGCTACACCTTC. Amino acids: CASSGLNYGYTF.

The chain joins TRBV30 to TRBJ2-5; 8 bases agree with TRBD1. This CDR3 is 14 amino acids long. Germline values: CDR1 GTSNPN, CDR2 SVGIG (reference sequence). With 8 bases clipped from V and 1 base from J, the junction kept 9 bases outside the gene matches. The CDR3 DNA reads TGTGCCACGTCGACAGGGGCTCCCCAAGAGACCCAGTACTTC. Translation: CATSTGAPQETQYF.

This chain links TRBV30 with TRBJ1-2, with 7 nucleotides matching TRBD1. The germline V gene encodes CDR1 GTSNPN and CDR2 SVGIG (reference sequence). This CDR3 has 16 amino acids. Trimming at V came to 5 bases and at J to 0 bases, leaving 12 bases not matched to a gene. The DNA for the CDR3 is TGTGCCTGGCCACCCCGGGACAGTCCAACTAACTATGGCTACACCTTC. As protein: CAWPPRDSPTNYGYTF.

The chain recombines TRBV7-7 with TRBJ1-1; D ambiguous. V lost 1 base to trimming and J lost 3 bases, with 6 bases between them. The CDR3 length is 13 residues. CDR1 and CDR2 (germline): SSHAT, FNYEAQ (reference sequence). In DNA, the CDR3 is TGTGCCAGCAGCTTAGGAGAGGACACTGAAGCTTTCTTT. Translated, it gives CASSLGEDTEAFF.

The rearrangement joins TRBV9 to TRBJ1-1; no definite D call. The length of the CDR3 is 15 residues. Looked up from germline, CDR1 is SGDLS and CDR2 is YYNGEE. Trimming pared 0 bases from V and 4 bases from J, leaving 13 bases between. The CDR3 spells CASSVGGRGSTEAFF. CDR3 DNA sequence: TGTGCCAGCAGCGTAGGTGGCAGAGGGAGCACTGAAGCTTTCTTT.

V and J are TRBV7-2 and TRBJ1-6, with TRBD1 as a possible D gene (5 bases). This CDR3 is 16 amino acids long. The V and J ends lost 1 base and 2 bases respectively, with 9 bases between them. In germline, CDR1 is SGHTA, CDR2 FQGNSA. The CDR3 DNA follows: TGTGCCAGCAGCTTAGTATCAGGGCCCTATAATTCACCCCTCCACTTT. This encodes CASSLVSGPYNSPLHF. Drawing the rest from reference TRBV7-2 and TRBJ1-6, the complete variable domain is GAGVSQSPSNKVTEKGKDVELRCDPISGHTALYWYRQSLGQGLEFLIYFQGNSAPDKSGLPSDRFSAERTGGSVSTLTIQRTQQEDSAVYLCASSLVSGPYNSPLHFGNGTRLTVT.

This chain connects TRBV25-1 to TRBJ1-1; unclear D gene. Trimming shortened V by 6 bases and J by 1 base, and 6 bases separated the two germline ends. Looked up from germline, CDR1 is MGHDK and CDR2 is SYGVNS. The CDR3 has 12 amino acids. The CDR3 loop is CASSHRNTEAFF. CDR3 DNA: TGTGCCAGCAGCCACAGGAACACTGAAGCTTTCTTT.

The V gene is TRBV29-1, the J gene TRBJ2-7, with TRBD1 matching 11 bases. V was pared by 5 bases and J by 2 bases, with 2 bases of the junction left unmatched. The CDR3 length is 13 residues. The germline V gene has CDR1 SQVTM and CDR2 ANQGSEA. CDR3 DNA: TGCAGCGTTTTGGGACAGGGGGCCTACGAGCAGTACTTC. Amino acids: CSVLGQGAYEQYF.

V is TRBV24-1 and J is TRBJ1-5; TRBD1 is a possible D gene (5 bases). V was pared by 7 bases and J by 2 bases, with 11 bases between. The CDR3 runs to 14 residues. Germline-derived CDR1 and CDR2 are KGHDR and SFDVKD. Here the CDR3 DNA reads TGTGCCACCAGGGGGCCGGGGGGCAATCAGCCCCAGCATTTT. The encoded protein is CATRGPGGNQPQHF.

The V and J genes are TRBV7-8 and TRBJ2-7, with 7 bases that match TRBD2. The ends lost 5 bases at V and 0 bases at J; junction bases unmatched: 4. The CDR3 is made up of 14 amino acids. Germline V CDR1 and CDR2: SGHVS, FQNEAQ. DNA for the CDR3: TGTGCCAGCAGCCAAAAGCGGGGCTCCTACGAGCAGTACTTC. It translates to CASSQKRGSYEQYF.

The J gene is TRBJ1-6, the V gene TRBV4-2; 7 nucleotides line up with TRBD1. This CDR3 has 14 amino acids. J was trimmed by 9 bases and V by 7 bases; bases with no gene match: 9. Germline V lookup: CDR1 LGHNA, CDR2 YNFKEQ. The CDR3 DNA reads TGTGCCAGCACGGTTGACAGGGAAATTTCACCCCTCCACTTT. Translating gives CASTVDREISPLHF.

The CDR3 spells CASPDRAGFGTEAFF. DNA of the CDR3: TGTGCCAGCCCGGACAGGGCGGGATTCGGAACTGAAGCTTTCTTT. The chain joins TRBV6-5 to TRBJ1-1; the match to TRBD1 covers 8 bases. J lost 5 bases, V lost 8 bases, and 13 bases had no gene match. The CDR3 runs to 15 residues. In germline, CDR1 is MNHEY, CDR2 SVGAGI.

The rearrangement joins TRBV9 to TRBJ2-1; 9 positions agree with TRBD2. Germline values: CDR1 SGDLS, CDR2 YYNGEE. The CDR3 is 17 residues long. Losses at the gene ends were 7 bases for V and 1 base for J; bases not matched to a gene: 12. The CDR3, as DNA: TGTGCCAGCCGCCGGGGGGCTAGCGGGGCTTCCTACAATGAGCAGTTCTTC. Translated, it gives CASRRGASGASYNEQFF.

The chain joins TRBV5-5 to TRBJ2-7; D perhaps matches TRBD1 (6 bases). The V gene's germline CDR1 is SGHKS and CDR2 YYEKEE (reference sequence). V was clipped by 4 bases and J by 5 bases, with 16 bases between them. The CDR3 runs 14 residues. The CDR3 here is CASSLQGLQDEQYF. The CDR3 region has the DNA TGTGCCAGCAGCCTACAGGGTCTCCAGGACGAGCAGTACTTC.

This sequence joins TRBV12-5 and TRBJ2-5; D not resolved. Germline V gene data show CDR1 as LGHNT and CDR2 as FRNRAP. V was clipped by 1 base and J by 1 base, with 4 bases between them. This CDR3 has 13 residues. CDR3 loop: CASGLAIQETQYF. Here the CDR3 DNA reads TGTGCTAGTGGTTTGGCAATCCAAGAGACCCAGTACTTC. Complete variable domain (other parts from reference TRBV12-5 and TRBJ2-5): DARVTQTPRHKVTEMGQEVTMRCQPILGHNTVFWYRQTMMQGLELLAYFRNRAPLDDSGMPKDRFSAEMPDATLATLKIQPSEPRDSAVYFCASGLAIQETQYFGPGTRLLVL.

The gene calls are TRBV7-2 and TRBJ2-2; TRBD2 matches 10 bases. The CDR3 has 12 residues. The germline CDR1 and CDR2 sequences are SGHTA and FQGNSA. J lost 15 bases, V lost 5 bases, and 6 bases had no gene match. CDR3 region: CASSLYSGRVFF. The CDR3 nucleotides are TGTGCCAGCAGCCTCTACAGCGGGAGGGTGTTTTTT.

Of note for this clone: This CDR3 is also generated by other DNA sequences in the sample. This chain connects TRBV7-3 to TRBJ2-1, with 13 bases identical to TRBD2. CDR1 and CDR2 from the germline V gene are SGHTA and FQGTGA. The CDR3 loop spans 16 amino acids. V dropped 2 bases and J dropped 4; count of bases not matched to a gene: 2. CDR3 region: CASSLLGLAGYNEQFF. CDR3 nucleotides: TGTGCCAGCAGCTTATTGGGACTAGCGGGATACAATGAGCAGTTCTTC.

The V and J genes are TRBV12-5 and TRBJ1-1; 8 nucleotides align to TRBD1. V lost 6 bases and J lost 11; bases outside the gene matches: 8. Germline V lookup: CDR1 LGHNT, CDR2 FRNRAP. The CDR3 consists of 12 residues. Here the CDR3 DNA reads TGTGCTAGTGGATCAACAGGGGGACGGGCTTTCTTT. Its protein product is CASGSTGGRAFF.

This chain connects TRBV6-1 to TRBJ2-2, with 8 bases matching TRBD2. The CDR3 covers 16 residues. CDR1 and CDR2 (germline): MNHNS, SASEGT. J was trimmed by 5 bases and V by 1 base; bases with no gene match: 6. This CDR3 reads CASSEGVREVTGELFF. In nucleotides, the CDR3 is TGTGCCAGCAGTGAAGGGGTGCGGGAGGTGACCGGGGAGCTGTTTTTT.

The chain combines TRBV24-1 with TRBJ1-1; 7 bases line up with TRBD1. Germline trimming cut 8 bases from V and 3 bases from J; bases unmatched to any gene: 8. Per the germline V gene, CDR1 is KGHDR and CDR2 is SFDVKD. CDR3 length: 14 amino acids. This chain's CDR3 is CATTQGGEDTEAFF. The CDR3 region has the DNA TGTGCCACCACCCAAGGGGGCGAGGACACTGAAGCTTTCTTT.

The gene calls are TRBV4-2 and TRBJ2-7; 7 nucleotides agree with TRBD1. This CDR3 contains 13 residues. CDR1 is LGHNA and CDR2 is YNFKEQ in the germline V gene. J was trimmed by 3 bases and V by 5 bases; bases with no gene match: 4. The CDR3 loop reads CASSDRTGYEQYF. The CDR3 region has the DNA TGTGCCAGCAGCGATAGGACAGGCTACGAGCAGTACTTC.

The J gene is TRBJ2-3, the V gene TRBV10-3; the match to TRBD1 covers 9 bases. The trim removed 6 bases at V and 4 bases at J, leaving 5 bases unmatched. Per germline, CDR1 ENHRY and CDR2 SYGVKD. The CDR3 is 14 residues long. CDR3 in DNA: TGTGCCATCAGATCCGGGACAGGGCCAGATACGCAGTATTTT. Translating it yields CAIRSGTGPDTQYF.

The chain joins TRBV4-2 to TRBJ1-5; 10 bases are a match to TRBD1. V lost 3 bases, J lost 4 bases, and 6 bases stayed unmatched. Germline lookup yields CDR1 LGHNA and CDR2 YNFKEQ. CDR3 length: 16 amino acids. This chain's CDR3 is CASSQAKDRGNQPQHF. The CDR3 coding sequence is TGTGCCAGCAGCCAGGCAAAGGACAGGGGGAATCAGCCCCAGCATTTT.

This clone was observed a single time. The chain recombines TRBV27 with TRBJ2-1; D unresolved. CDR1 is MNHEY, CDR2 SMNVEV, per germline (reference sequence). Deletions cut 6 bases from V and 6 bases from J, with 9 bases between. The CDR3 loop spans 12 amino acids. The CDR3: CASSPGRNEQFF. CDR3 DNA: TGTGCCAGCAGCCCGGGTCGCAATGAGCAGTTCTTC.

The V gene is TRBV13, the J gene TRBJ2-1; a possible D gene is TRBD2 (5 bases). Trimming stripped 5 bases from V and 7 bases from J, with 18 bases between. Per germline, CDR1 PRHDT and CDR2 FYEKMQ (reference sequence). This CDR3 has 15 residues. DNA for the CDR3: TGTGCCAGCAGCCCCGAAACCCCACGAGGGAATGAGCAGTTCTTC. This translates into CASSPETPRGNEQFF.

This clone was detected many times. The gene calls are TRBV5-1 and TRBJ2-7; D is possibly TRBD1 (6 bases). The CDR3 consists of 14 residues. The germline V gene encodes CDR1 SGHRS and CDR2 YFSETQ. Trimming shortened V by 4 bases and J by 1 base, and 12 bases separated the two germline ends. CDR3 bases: TGCGCCAGCAGCCAAGACAGGCCTTCCTACGAGCAGTACTTC. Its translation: CASSQDRPSYEQYF.

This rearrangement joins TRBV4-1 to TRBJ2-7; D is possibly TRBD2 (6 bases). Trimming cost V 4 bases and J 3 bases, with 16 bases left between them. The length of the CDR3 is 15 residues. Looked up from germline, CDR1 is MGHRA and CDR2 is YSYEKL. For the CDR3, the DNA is TGCGCCAGCAGCCCGACTGGAGGGGCCCGCTACGAGCAGTACTTC. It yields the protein CASSPTGGARYEQYF.

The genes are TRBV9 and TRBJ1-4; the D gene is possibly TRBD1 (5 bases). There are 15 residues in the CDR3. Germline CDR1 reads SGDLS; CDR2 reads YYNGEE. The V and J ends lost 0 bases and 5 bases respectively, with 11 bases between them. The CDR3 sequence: CASSVGGEPNEKLFF. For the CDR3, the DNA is TGTGCCAGCAGCGTAGGGGGGGAGCCAAATGAAAAACTGTTTTTT.

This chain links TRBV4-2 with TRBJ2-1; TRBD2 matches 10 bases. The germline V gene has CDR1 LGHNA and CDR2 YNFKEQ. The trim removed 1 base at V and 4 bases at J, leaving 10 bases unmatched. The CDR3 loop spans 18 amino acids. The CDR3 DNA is TGTGCCAGCAGCCAAGGTCCGGGACTAGCGCATACTTACAATGAGCAGTTCTTC. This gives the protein CASSQGPGLAHTYNEQFF.